What follows are 31 T cell receptor beta chains derived from one specimen sequenced in a study of CD8+CD57+ T cells in acquired aplastic anemia. Genomic DNA served as template for TCR beta VDJ and CDR3 profiling. TCRdb re-derived calls from the reads in MiXCR, one entry per CDR3 protein. The sample contains 86,000 or so distinct CDR3 sequences, approximately 46% of which appear only once. The sample taken for sequencing was sorted CD4+, CD8+, or CD8+CD57+ T cells (not recorded which) from PBMCs. Receptor source: a human donor in good health, serving as a control.

The rearrangement uses TRBV2 and TRBJ2-1; D assignment may be TRBD1 or TRBD2 (5 bases each). The CDR3 consists of 10 residues. The ends were cut back, 10 bases at V and 15 bases at J, with 16 bases in the middle. The germline CDR1 and CDR2 sequences are SNHLY and FYNNEI. The CDR3 nucleotides read TGTGCCACCCTCGCGACGGGGCGGTTCTTC. Translation gives CATLATGRFF.

As concerns this clonotype: An end of the junction does not agree with germline; a read error may underlie this. The rearrangement uses TRBV10-1 and TRBJ2-2; perhaps TRBD2 as D (5 bases). The CDR3 consists of 13 residues. CDR1 and CDR2 (germline): WNHNN, SYGVQD (reference sequence). The CDR3 bases are TGTGCCAGCAGCCAGGACTACACCGGGGAGCTGTTTTTT. Translated, it gives CASSQDYTGELFF.

Ten or more counts support this clonotype. This rearrangement joins TRBV19 to TRBJ2-7, with a possible D match to TRBD2 (6 bases). This CDR3 is built from 13 residues. Germline assignment: CDR1 LNHDA and CDR2 SQIVND (reference sequence). The ends were cut back, 9 bases at V and 3 bases at J, with 15 bases in the middle. The CDR3, as DNA: TGTGCCAGGATACACGGGGGAAACTACGAGCAGTACTTC. It codes for CARIHGGNYEQYF.

This CDR3 is CASSEMGAPSVEQYF. CDR3 bases: TGTGCCAGCAGTGAAATGGGGGCTCCGAGCGTCGAGCAGTACTTC. The chain carries TRBV25-1 and TRBJ2-7; the D gene is possibly TRBD1 (6 bases). The V gene lost 2 bases and the J gene lost 6 bases, with 17 bases spanning the gap. Looked up from germline, CDR1 is MGHDK and CDR2 is SYGVNS. The CDR3 sequence is 15 residues long.

To note about this clonotype: The limits of the CDR3 on the DNA are not certain, so only TCRdb's listed CDR3 is given. The rearrangement joins TRBV20-1 to TRBJ2-2. Germline lookup yields CDR1 DFQATT and CDR2 SNEGSKA (reference sequence). From its first to its last residue, the CDR3 has 15 amino acids. The CDR3 here is CSARDLEMTPGSCFF.

The rearrangement uses TRBV2 and TRBJ1-2, with D possibly matching TRBD1 (5 bases). CDR3 length equals 12 residues. Germline lookup yields CDR1 SNHLY and CDR2 FYNNEI. Trimming removed 2 bases from V and 8 bases from J, with 9 bases in between. The CDR3 is CASSERSGGYTF. DNA of the CDR3: TGTGCCAGCAGTGAACGGTCAGGGGGCTACACCTTC.

The sample holds many counts of this clonotype. The rearrangement uses TRBV27 and TRBJ1-5; 8 positions match TRBD1. Trimming took 5 bases from V and 7 from J; bases not matched to a gene: 4. CDR3 length: 13 amino acids. The germline CDR1 and CDR2 sequences are MNHEY and SMNVEV (reference sequence). The CDR3 DNA sequence: TGTGCCAGCAGTGTGGACAGGGAGCAGCCCCAGCATTTT. Translated: CASSVDREQPQHF.

This clonotype was seen a handful of times. V gene TRBV2 combines with J gene TRBJ1-5, with D hard to call. The CDR3 is made up of 16 amino acids. Germline V CDR1 and CDR2: SNHLY, FYNNEI. Trimming stripped 3 bases from V and 0 bases from J, with 12 bases between. The CDR3 reads CASSDGSEYSNQPQHF. The CDR3 coding sequence is TGTGCCAGCAGTGATGGGTCTGAGTATAGCAATCAGCCCCAGCATTTT.

The chain has TRBV7-2 and TRBJ1-6; a weak D match, TRBD1 (5 bases). This CDR3 is 16 amino acids long. V was shortened by 5 bases and J by 11 bases, with 22 bases between the two germline ends. Germline V gene sequence: CDR1 SGHTA, CDR2 FQGNSA. The CDR3: CASSPEWGRGEAPLHF. CDR3 in DNA: TGTGCCAGCAGCCCCGAGTGGGGACGGGGGGAGGCACCCCTCCACTTT.

The chain carries TRBV29-1 and TRBJ2-3; 10 bases fit TRBD2. V shed 4 bases and J 2 bases; nucleotides not matched to a gene: 6. Germline CDR1 is SQVTM and CDR2 is ANQGSEA. This CDR3 is 15 amino acids long. The CDR3 DNA reads TGCAGCGTTGTGGGAACTAGCGGGAACACAGATACGCAGTATTTT. This translates into CSVVGTSGNTDTQYF.

This clonotype was picked up many times. V gene TRBV19 combines with J gene TRBJ2-3, with 10 bases identical to TRBD2. Trimming cost V 10 bases and J 1 base; bases outside gene matches: 5. CDR1 is LNHDA and CDR2 is SQIVND in the germline V gene (reference sequence). The CDR3 extends over 14 amino acids. The CDR3 region has the DNA TGTGCCACTTCACTAGCGGGGCGCACAGATACGCAGTATTTT. Amino acid sequence: CATSLAGRTDTQYF.

This clonotype has ten or more counts. The rearrangement links TRBV4-1 to TRBJ2-5; D is ambiguous. This CDR3 has 16 amino acids. Trimming cost V 0 bases and J 4 bases, with 15 bases left between them. Germline V gene data show CDR1 as MGHRA and CDR2 as YSYEKL. DNA of the CDR3: TGCGCCAGCAGCCAAGAGTCACCCAGACCGTTAGAGACCCAGTACTTC. Translated, it gives CASSQESPRPLETQYF.

This clonotype was observed at least ten times. The chain has TRBV19 and TRBJ1-1, with D unresolved. Germline CDR1 LNHDA, CDR2 SQIVND (reference sequence). The V and J ends lost 3 bases and 5 bases respectively, with 10 bases between them. The CDR3 extends over 13 amino acids. CDR3 sequence (DNA): TGTGCCAGTAGTATGGACCTTAGTACTGAAGCTTTCTTT. This encodes CASSMDLSTEAFF.

This clonotype has just a few counts. The chain links TRBV27 to TRBJ1-2, with a weak D call TRBD1 (6 bases). The length of the CDR3 is 14 residues. Deletions cut 3 bases from V and 2 bases from J, with 10 bases between. Germline CDR1 MNHEY, CDR2 SMNVEV (reference sequence). The CDR3 reads CASSLAGANYGYTF. DNA of the CDR3: TGTGCCAGCAGTTTGGCAGGGGCGAACTATGGCTACACCTTC.

Comment on this clonotype: An end of the junction does not agree with germline; a read error may underlie this. The chain couples TRBV7-7 to TRBJ2-7; TRBD1 matches 8 bases. There are 13 residues in the CDR3. The germline CDR1 and CDR2 sequences are SSHAT and FNYEAQ (reference sequence). The DNA for the CDR3 is TGTGCTAGCAGCTTAGCGGAGGGACAGGAGTTTATCTTC. Translation: CASSLAEGQEFIF. The whole variable domain, filled in from reference TRBV7-7 and TRBJ2-7, reads GAGVSQSPRYKVTKRGQDVTLRCDPISSHATLYWYQQALGQGPEFLTYFNYEAQPDKSGLPSDRFSAERPEGSISTLTIQRTEQRDSAMYRCASSLAEGQEFIFGPGTRLTVT.

The chain recombines TRBV29-1 with TRBJ1-1, with a weak D call TRBD1 (6 bases). Germline V gene lookup returns CDR1 SQVTM and CDR2 ANQGSEA. V was clipped by 7 bases and J by 7 bases, with 10 bases between them. The CDR3 has 10 residues. CDR3 protein: CSGAGDEAFF. CDR3 bases: TGCAGCGGGGCAGGGGATGAAGCTTTCTTT.

This chain joins TRBV5-1 and TRBJ2-1; D is unclear. Germline CDR1 SGHRS, CDR2 YFSETQ. Deletions cut 3 bases from V and 1 base from J, with 11 bases between. This CDR3 region has 15 residues. CDR3: CASSSSRLSYNEQFF. The CDR3 coding sequence is TGCGCCAGCAGCTCGTCTAGATTATCCTACAATGAGCAGTTCTTC.

Ten or more counts support this clonotype. The gene calls are TRBV10-1 and TRBJ2-2; D possibly matches TRBD1 or TRBD2 (5 bases each). In germline, CDR1 is WNHNN, CDR2 SYGVQD (reference sequence). The germline V and J ends were trimmed by 6 bases and 6 bases, with 20 bases remaining between them. This CDR3 spans 16 amino acids. CDR3 DNA: TGCGCCAGCAGCCGTCGGGACGGCGCCCGCGCCGGGGAGCTGTTTTTT. Translation gives CASSRRDGARAGELFF.

Only a few counts were recorded for this clonotype. This chain connects TRBV30 to TRBJ1-1; D is uncertain. The germline V gene encodes CDR1 GTSNPN and CDR2 SVGIG (reference sequence). This CDR3 contains 13 residues. Trimming removed 4 bases from V and 2 bases from J, with 11 bases in between. Here the CDR3 reads CAWTRTGNTEAFF. The CDR3 coding sequence is TGTGCCTGGACCCGGACGGGCAACACTGAAGCTTTCTTT.

The chain is built from TRBV25-1 and TRBJ2-5, with D perhaps given as TRBD1 or TRBD2 (5 bases each). Germline values: CDR1 MGHDK, CDR2 SYGVNS. The CDR3 is made up of 15 amino acids. CDR3 bases: TGTGTTAGCAGTGAATTTGGGACCGCCCAAGAGACCCAGTACTTC. Residues: CVSSEFGTAQETQYF.

This sequence joins TRBV28 and TRBJ1-1; D may be TRBD1 (6 bases). CDR3 length: 12 residues. Trimming cost V 3 bases and J 5 bases, with 7 bases left between them. CDR1 is MDHEN, CDR2 SYDVKM, per germline. DNA for the CDR3: TGTGCCAGCAGTTTCACAGGGACTGAAGCTTTCTTT. Protein: CASSFTGTEAFF.

This chain joins TRBV25-1 and TRBJ2-3; tentative D call: TRBD2 (6 bases). V dropped 4 bases and J dropped 3 bases, with 11 bases sitting between them. Germline V gene data show CDR1 as MGHDK and CDR2 as SYGVNS. The CDR3 sequence is 14 residues long. The CDR3 protein is CASSAIGGTDTQYF. CDR3 DNA sequence: TGTGCCAGCAGTGCTATTGGAGGGACAGATACGCAGTATTTT.

The CDR3 DNA reads as TGCAGCGTTGAATCGCGACCTCAGGAGCAGTACTTC. Translating it yields CSVESRPQEQYF. The chain employs TRBV29-1 and TRBJ2-7, with D unresolved. The germline CDR1 and CDR2 sequences are SQVTM and ANQGSEA. The CDR3 loop spans 12 amino acids. Trimming took off 2 bases at V and 7 bases at J, with 12 bases between the two ends.

This clonotype appeared a few times. V usage is TRBV10-3 and J usage is TRBJ2-7; D is uncertain. Germline V lookup: CDR1 ENHRY, CDR2 SYGVKD. Trimming left V 5 bases short and J 4 bases short, with 6 bases between. CDR3 length: 11 residues. CDR3 in amino acids: CAISTNYEQYF. The CDR3 DNA is TGTGCCATCAGTACGAATTACGAGCAGTACTTC.

The chain employs TRBV10-3 and TRBJ1-2; D is uncertain. This CDR3 is built from 13 residues. Germline V gene lookup returns CDR1 ENHRY and CDR2 SYGVKD. Trimming shortened V by 5 bases and J by 3 bases, and 10 bases separated the two germline ends. As DNA, the CDR3 is TGTGCCATCAGTCAAAACCGGGACTATGGCTACACCTTC. Amino acid sequence: CAISQNRDYGYTF.

About this clonotype itself: Possible read error: a much larger clone is one base away. V and J are TRBV5-5 and TRBJ2-7, with D unresolved. Trimming shortened V by 3 bases and J by 2 bases, and 12 bases separated the two germline ends. The CDR3 length is 14 residues. Germline CDR1 SGHKS, CDR2 YYEKEE (reference sequence). DNA for the CDR3: TGTGCCAGCAGCTCGGACGTCCTCCCCTACGAGCAGTACTTC. Amino acids: CASSSDVLPYEQYF. Full variable domain (missing parts from reference TRBV5-5 and TRBJ2-7): DAGVTQSPTHLIKTRGQQVTLRCSPISGHKSVSWYQQVLGQGPQFIFQYYEKEERGRGNFPDRFSARQFPNYSSELNVNALLLGDSALYLCASSSDVLPYEQYFGPGTRLTVT.

V and J are TRBV5-1 and TRBJ2-7; D is perhaps TRBD1 (7 bases). CDR1 is SGHRS and CDR2 is YFSETQ in the germline V gene. V was clipped by 4 bases and J by 4 bases, with 15 bases between them. This CDR3 has 14 residues. The CDR3 bases are TGCGCCAGCAGCCAAACGACAGGGAGGTACGAGCAGTACTTC. It is translated as CASSQTTGRYEQYF.

In its sample, this clonotype was seen many times. The CDR3 DNA reads as TGCGCCAGCAGTGAGCAGGGAGGCACTGAAGCTTTCTTT. It is translated as CASSEQGGTEAFF. This chain joins TRBV10-2 and TRBJ1-1; D is possibly TRBD1 (5 bases). The ends were cut back, 2 bases at V and 4 bases at J, with 8 bases in the middle. In germline, CDR1 is WSHSY, CDR2 SAAADI. There are 13 residues in the CDR3.

This clonotype showed up many times. The chain carries TRBV29-1 and TRBJ2-1; a weak D match, TRBD2 (7 bases). The V gene's germline CDR1 is SQVTM and CDR2 ANQGSEA. V was shortened by 1 base and J by 15 bases, with 16 bases between the two germline ends. The CDR3 totals 12 residues. The CDR3 DNA reads as TGCAGCGTTGAAGCGCCGGGGGGCGACCCGTTCTTC. Translation gives CSVEAPGGDPFF.

The V and J genes are TRBV27 and TRBJ2-7; D is unclear. The ends were cut back, 0 bases at V and 5 bases at J, with 11 bases in the middle. This CDR3 has 14 amino acids. Germline CDR1 MNHEY, CDR2 SMNVEV (reference sequence). CDR3 loop: CASSLSIFVDEQYF. DNA of the CDR3: TGTGCCAGCAGTTTATCTATATTTGTCGACGAGCAGTACTTC.

This chain connects TRBV19 to TRBJ1-5; perhaps TRBD1 as D (5 bases). Germline V gives CDR1 LNHDA, CDR2 SQIVND (reference sequence). V was trimmed by 3 bases and J by 2 bases, leaving 11 bases between them. The CDR3 has 15 amino acids. For the CDR3, the DNA is TGTGCCAGTAGTATTGGGGGGGACGGCAATCAGCCCCAGCATTTT. Its protein is CASSIGGDGNQPQHF.